A single T cell receptor beta chain is shown here with its context. The sample comes from a study of blood T cell repertoires in COVID-19. Study as a whole: PBMCs, B-cell-depleted T cells, or T cells were the source of the cDNA or gDNA that made up the material.

Trimming removed 6 bases from V and 4 bases from J, with 21 bases in between. There are 16 residues in the CDR3. Germline lookup yields CDR1 LNHDA and CDR2 SQIVND (reference sequence). Authors' methods: Quantification of nucleated cells was approximated via reference gene primer amplification. Method: immunoSEQ multiplex PCR; TCRdb's copy keeps in-frame clones and lacks some. Clone size and the V and J calls come from that table; the DNA yielded D and trimming. The sample includes 120,000 to 150,000 clones, around 82% seen only once; the top ten take roughly 4%. The V gene is TRBV19, the J gene TRBJ1-1; D is possibly TRBD1 (6 bases). This TCR came from a man over 45 in a cohort exposed to, infected with or recovered from COVID-19 (not recorded which). Sequenced: PBMCs or T cells enriched from blood (not recorded which). The CDR3 DNA sequence: TGTGCCAGTAGGGCAATGATAGGGGCAGGGGCCACTGAAGCTTTCTTT. Its protein product is CASRAMIGAGATEAFF.